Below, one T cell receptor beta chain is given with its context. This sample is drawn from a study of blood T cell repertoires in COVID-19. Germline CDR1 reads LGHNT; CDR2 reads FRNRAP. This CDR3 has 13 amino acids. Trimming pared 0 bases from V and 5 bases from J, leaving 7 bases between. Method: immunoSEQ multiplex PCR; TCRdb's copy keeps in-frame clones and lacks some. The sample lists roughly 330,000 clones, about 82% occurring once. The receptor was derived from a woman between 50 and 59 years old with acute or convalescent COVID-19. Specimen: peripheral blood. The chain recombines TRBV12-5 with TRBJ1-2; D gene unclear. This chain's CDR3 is CASGLVPGYGYTF. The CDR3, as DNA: TGTGCTAGTGGTTTGGTACCCGGTTATGGCTACACCTTC.